This T cell receptor (beta chain) emerged from a study of blood T cell repertoires in COVID-19. The wider study: COVID-19 samples, acute and convalescent, were from the United States, Italy and Spain. T cells, B-cell-depleted T cells, or PBMCs provided the cDNA or gDNA that served as material.

Germline assignment: CDR1 KGHSH and CDR2 LQKENI. Trimming at V came to 0 bases and at J to 6 bases, leaving 5 bases not matched to a gene. CDR3 length equals 15 residues. Clinical histories supplied by participants themselves formed the basis of cohort assignment. Repertoires were generated with immunoSEQ multiplex PCR, while TCRdb's copy carries only in-frame clones and drops some. The profile shows approximately 200,000 clones, around 88% of them singletons. The chain couples TRBV18 to TRBJ2-1; TRBD2 aligns across 7 bases. The specimen was PBMCs or T cells enriched from blood (not recorded which). The sequence was obtained from a young woman who had recovered from COVID-19. The CDR3 spells CASSPPASGGNEQFF. DNA of the CDR3: TGTGCCAGCTCACCACCGGCTAGCGGAGGCAATGAGCAGTTCTTC.